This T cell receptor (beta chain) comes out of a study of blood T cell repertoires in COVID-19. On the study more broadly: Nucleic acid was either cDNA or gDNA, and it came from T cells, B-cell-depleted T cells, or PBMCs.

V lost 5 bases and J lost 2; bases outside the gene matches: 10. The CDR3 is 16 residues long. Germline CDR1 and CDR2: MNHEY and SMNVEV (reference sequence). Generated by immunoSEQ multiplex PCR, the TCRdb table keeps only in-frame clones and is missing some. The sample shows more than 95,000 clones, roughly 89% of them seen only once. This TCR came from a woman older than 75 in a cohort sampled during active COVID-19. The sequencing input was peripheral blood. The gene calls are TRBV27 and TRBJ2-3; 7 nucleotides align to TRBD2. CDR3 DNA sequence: TGTGCCAGCAGTCCCACCCCGGGGGGATACACAGATACGCAGTATTTT. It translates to CASSPTPGGYTDTQYF.